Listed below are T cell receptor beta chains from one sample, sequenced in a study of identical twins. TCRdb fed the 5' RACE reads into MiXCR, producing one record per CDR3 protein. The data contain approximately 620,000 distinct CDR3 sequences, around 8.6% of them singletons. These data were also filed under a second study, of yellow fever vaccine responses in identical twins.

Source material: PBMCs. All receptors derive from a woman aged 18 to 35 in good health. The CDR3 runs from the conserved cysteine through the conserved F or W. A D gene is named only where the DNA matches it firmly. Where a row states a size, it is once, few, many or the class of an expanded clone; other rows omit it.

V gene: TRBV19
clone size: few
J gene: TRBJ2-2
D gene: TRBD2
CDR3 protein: CASNPGLGFAGELFF
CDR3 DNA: TGTGCCAGTAACCCGGGACTAGGCTTCGCCGGGGAGCTGTTTTTT

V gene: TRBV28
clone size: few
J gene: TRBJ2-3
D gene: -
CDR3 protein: CASSLSPDESTDTQYF
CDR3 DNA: TGTGCCAGCAGTTTATCCCCAGACGAAAGCACAGATACGCAGTATTTT

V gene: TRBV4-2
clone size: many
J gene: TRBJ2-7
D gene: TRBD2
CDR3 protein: CASSQDVLAGVFPYF
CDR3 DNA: TGTGCCAGCAGCCAAGATGTCCTAGCGGGAGTATTTCCGTACTTC

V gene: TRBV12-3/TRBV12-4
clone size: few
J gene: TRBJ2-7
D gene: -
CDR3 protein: CASSLRTNYEQYF
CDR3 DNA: TGTGCCAGCAGTTTAAGGACGAACTACGAGCAGTACTTC

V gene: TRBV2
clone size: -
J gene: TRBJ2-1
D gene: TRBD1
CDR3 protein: CARSAGTGVSDEQFF
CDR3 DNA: TGTGCCAGGTCCGCCGGGACAGGGGTATCAGATGAGCAGTTCTTC

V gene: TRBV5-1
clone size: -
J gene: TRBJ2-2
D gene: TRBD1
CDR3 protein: CASSTTGAGELFF
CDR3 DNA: TGCGCCAGCAGTACGACAGGGGCCGGGGAGCTGTTTTTT

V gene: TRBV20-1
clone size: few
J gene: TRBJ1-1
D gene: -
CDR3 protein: CSASPTVSNTEAFF
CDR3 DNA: TGCAGTGCTAGCCCGACTGTCTCGAACACTGAAGCTTTCTTT

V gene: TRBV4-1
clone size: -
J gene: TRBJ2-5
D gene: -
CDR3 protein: CASSRGLWSGGETQYF
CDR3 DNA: TGCGCCAGCAGCAGGGGGCTATGGTCAGGGGGGGAGACCCAGTACTTC

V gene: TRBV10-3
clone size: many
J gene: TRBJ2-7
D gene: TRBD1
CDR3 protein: CAIQRDRGDEQYF
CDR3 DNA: TGTGCCATCCAGCGGGACAGGGGTGACGAGCAGTACTTC

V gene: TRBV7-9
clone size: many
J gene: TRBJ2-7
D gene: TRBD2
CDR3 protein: CASSLGISGVSEQYF
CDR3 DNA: TGTGCCAGCAGCTTAGGTATTAGCGGGGTTTCCGAGCAGTACTTC

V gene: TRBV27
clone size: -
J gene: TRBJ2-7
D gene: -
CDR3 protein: CASSPRGDLYEQYF
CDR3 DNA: TGTGCCAGCAGTCCACGAGGGGACCTCTACGAGCAGTACTTC

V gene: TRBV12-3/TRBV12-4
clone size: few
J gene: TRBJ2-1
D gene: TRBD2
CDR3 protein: CASSLASSGGANEQFF
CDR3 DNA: TGTGCCAGCAGTTTAGCTAGTAGCGGGGGGGCCAATGAGCAGTTCTTC

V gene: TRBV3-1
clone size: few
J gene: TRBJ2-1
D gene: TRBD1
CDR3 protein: CASSQDFTGGDEQFF
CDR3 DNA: TGTGCCAGCAGCCAAGACTTTACAGGGGGCGATGAGCAGTTCTTC

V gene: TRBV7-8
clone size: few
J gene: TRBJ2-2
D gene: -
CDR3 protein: CASRGTGKHTGELFF
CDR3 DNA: TGTGCCAGCCGGGGTACGGGGAAGCACACCGGGGAGCTGTTTTTT

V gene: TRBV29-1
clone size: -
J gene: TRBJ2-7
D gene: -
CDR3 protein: CSVLIMNSYEQYF
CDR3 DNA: TGCAGCGTTCTCATCATGAACTCCTACGAGCAGTACTTC

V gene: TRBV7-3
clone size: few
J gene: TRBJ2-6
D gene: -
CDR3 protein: CASSLNGGSGANVLTF
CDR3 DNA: TGTGCCAGCAGCTTAAATGGGGGGTCCGGGGCCAACGTCCTGACTTTC

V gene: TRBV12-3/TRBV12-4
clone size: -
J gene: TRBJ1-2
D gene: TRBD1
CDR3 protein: CASSHRQGAYYGYTF
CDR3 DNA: TGTGCCAGCAGTCACCGACAGGGGGCCTACTATGGCTACACCTTC

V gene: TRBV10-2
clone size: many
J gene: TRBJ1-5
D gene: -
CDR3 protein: CASSDQDRSQHF
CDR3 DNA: TGCGCCAGCAGTGACCAGGATAGGTCCCAGCATTTT

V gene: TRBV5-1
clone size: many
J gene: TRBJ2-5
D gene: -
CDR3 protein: CASSEDRVGETQYF
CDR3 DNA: TGCGCCAGCAGCGAGGACAGAGTCGGAGAGACCCAGTACTTC

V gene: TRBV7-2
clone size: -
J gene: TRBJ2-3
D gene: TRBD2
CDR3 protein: CASSLVLAGGMDTQYF
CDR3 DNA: TGTGCCAGCAGCTTAGTGCTAGCGGGAGGTATGGATACGCAGTATTTT

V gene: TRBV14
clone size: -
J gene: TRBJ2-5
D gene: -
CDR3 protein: CASSQWTGSVETQYF
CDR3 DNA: TGTGCCAGCAGCCAATGGACCGGGTCCGTAGAGACCCAGTACTTC

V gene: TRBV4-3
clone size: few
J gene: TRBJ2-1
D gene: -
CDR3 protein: CASSQIDITNEQFF
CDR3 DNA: TGCGCCAGCAGCCAGATCGATATCACCAATGAGCAGTTCTTC

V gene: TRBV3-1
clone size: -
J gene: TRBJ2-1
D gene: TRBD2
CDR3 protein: CASSRSRMTGLGGTSSANEQFF
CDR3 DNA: TGTGCCAGCAGCCGAAGCCGAATGACAGGGTTAGGCGGGACTAGCAGCGCCAATGAGCAGTTCTTC

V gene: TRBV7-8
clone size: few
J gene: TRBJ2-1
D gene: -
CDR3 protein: CASSLVGQYNEQFF
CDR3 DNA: TGTGCCAGCAGCTTAGTGGGACAATACAATGAGCAGTTCTTC

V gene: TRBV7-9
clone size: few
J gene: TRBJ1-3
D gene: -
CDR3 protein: CASSLGQQNTIYF
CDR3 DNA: TGTGCCAGCAGCTTAGGGCAGCAAAACACCATATATTTT

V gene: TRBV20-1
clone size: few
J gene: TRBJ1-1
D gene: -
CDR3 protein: CSARYSMNTEAFF
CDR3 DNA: TGCAGTGCTAGGTACAGCATGAACACTGAAGCTTTCTTT

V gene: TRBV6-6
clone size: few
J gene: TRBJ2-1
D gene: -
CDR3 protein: CASKRDNEQFF
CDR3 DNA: TGTGCCAGCAAACGTGACAATGAGCAGTTCTTC